This T cell receptor beta chain was identified during a study of T cell responses to AZD1222 COVID-19 vaccine (dated by TCRdb to about 2021). For context, the study as a whole: Because spike-specific TCR depth and breadth did not differ between the two schedules, AZD1222 recipients who got a second dose at roughly 4 weeks were pooled with those who got a second dose at roughly 12 weeks. A total of approximately 250 trial participants underwent TCR sequencing, of whom some 200 had received two doses of AZD1222 and some 25 had received two doses of the MenACWY control vaccine. Enrollment into the trials was organized by age into subgroups of 18-55, 56-69 and 70-plus years, and those subgroups contained about 160, 30 and 59 TCR-sequenced participants, respectively.

The CDR3 regions of human TCRbeta chains were subjected to immunosequencing. Per the source publication's procedure: Repertoire TCRs were matched against a reference library of SARS-CoV-2-specific TCRs generated with the MIRA antigen-specificity platform. Breadth was defined as the fraction of unique TCRs that were SARS-CoV-2-associated, and depth was defined as the fraction of total T cells that were SARS-CoV-2-associated. Each spike-specific TCR was assigned to its reactive spike region and to a CD4 or CD8 class using the MIRA data. Log10-transformed breadth and depth values were compared by one-way ANOVA with Sidak's multiple comparisons tests. What TCRdb holds here is the immuneACCESS table cut down to in-frame rearrangements. Part of the clones is not present; checked against another copy, under half of the missing clones reflect an unresolved V gene, and the others are unexplained. The DNA was the basis for D and trimming; V, J and clone size are from that table. In this sample the table shows around 120,000 clones, about 91% of which occur a single time. The leading ten clones occupy about 5% of the sample.

CDR1 ENHRY and CDR2 SYGVKD are derived from the germline V gene. The V end loses 4 bases and the J end loses 4 bases, and a stretch of 10 bases separates them. The CDR3 holds 13 amino acids from the cysteine to the phenylalanine. The entry retains the CDR3 DNA only, 39 bases that are in frame from base 1. Results and caveats for the whole study, not just this receptor: Only 5 to 7 AZD1222 recipients were SARS-CoV-2 seropositive at baseline, limiting conclusions about previously exposed vaccinees. The 56-69-year group was small, and its depth increase did not reach significance, likely because of low power. The whole spike protein was spanned by vaccine-associated CD4 TCRs, and dominant responses were seen in regions 160-218 and 743-854. No day 14 peak-response samples were available, so repertoires were characterized only after the peak T cell response. Participants were mostly white British and included more females than males, and it was suggested by the authors that clonal diversity may have been underestimated. Reportedly, almost half of the unique spike-specific TCRs recognized epitopes lying outside the regions that are mutated in the B.1.351 and B.1.1.7 variants. Spike-specific TCR breadth and depth rose significantly after two AZD1222 doses compared with day 0 and with MenACWY recipients.

The intended sense of this specimen's time point label: baseline before first vaccination. Samples from vaccinated people were obtained from the UK trials COV001 and COV002, which included a single-blind randomized controlled phase 2/3 trial of AZD1222 (ChAdOx1 nCoV-19) in healthy adults. For TCRbeta chain sequencing, PBMC samples were collected from trial participants at day 0 and at day 28 after the second dose. Points on this clone: Which antigen it targets is not known. Base qualities are not recorded, but no much larger clone differs from it by a single base.

The V gene is TRBV10-3 and the J gene is TRBJ2-5; perhaps TRBD2 is the D gene, with 6 bases matching. Sample: peripheral blood, taken on day 0 of AZD1222 vaccination. This sequence originates from an adult in good health. The CDR3 region: CAISAPGVETQYF. The nucleotide sequence reads as follows: TGTGCCATCAGTGCGCCGGGGGTAGAGACCCAGTACTTC.